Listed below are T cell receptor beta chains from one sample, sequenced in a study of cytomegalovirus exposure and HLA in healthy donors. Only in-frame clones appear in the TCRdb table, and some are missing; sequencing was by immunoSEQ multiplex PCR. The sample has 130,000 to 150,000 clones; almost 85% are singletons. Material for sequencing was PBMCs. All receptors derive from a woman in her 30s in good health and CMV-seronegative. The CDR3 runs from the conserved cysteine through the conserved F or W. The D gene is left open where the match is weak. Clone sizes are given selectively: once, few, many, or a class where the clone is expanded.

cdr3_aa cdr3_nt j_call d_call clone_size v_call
CASSFEVATGGNYGYTF TGTGCCAGCAGTTTTGAGGTTGCCACAGGGGGCAACTATGGCTACACCTTC TRBJ1-2 TRBD1 - TRBV28
CAWGRGHSNQPQHF TGTGCCTGGGGAAGGGGACATAGCAATCAGCCCCAGCATTTT TRBJ1-5 - - TRBV30
CASSQEVGPANYGYTF TGCGCCAGCAGCCAGGAGGTCGGTCCGGCCAACTATGGCTACACCTTC TRBJ1-2 - - TRBV4-3
CASSLYPGEGTQYF TGTGCCAGCAGCCTTTATCCGGGGGAGGGGACCCAGTACTTC TRBJ2-5 TRBD2 - TRBV7-3
CASSLGSGGVSYNEQFF TGCGCCAGCAGCTTGGGGAGCGGGGGTGTCTCCTACAATGAGCAGTTCTTC TRBJ2-1 TRBD2 - TRBV5-1
CASSPRGRGSGNTIYF TGCGCCAGCAGCCCCCGGGGGCGGGGGTCTGGAAACACCATATATTTT TRBJ1-3 - - TRBV5-1
CASSQPAQGNYGYTF TGCGCCAGCAGCCAGCCGGCCCAGGGGAACTATGGCTACACCTTC TRBJ1-2 - once TRBV4-1
CSVEDRGLSYEQYF TGCAGCGTTGAGGACAGGGGGCTCTCCTACGAGCAGTACTTC TRBJ2-7 TRBD1 - TRBV29-1
CASSATGTGSKSTEAFF TGTGCCAGTAGTGCAACCGGGACAGGGAGTAAGAGCACTGAAGCTTTCTTT TRBJ1-1 TRBD1 few TRBV19
CASSMRPRSDTQYF TGTGCCAGTAGTATGAGGCCACGGTCGGATACGCAGTATTTT TRBJ2-3 - - TRBV19
CASSPGGGNYGYTF TGTGCCAGCAGCCCCGGGGGTGGGAACTATGGCTACACCTTC TRBJ1-2 - - TRBV7-2
CASSLKRDTGELFF TGTGCCAGCAGCTTGAAGAGAGACACCGGGGAGCTGTTTTTT TRBJ2-2 - - TRBV11-3
CASSLAGTGWDEQFF TGTGCCAGCAGCTTAGCAGGGACAGGGTGGGATGAGCAGTTCTTC TRBJ2-1 TRBD1 - TRBV11-2
CASSSQGFDTQYF TGTGCCAGCAGCTCACAGGGATTTGATACGCAGTATTTT TRBJ2-3 - - TRBV5-4
CASSEWDRGSNQPQHF TGCGCCAGCAGTGAGTGGGACAGGGGTAGCAATCAGCCCCAGCATTTT TRBJ1-5 TRBD1 - TRBV10-2
CASMRQAQTYEQYF TGTGCCAGCATGCGACAGGCGCAAACCTACGAGCAGTACTTC TRBJ2-7 - - TRBV6-5
CASSLRTGGIDTEAFF TGTGCCAGCAGCCTCAGGACAGGGGGCATTGACACTGAAGCTTTCTTT TRBJ1-1 TRBD1 - TRBV7-9
CASSRVGTGPNEQYF TGTGCCAGCAGCAGAGTCGGGACAGGACCGAACGAGCAGTACTTC TRBJ2-7 TRBD1 - TRBV7-2
CASSPTGDKDNEQFF TGTGCCAGCAGCCCCACAGGGGATAAAGACAATGAGCAGTTCTTC TRBJ2-1 TRBD1 - TRBV13
CASRSGREKNSPLHF TGTGCCAGTAGGAGCGGACGAGAGAAAAATTCACCCCTCCACTTT TRBJ1-6 - - TRBV19
CASSDRTVAYEQYF TGTGCCAGCAGTGATAGGACAGTAGCCTACGAGCAGTACTTC TRBJ2-7 - - TRBV2
CASSVGQEKLFF TGTGCCAGCAGCGTGGGACAGGAGAAACTGTTTTTT TRBJ1-4 TRBD1 - TRBV7-9
CASSIRGSGNTIYF TGTGCCAGCAGTATCAGGGGATCTGGAAACACCATATATTTT TRBJ1-3 - - TRBV6-1
CASTEGRGTEAFF TGTGCCAGCACCGAGGGCAGAGGCACTGAAGCTTTCTTT TRBJ1-1 - - TRBV7-9
CASSLERLAGDTQYF TGTGCCAGCAGCTTGGAAAGACTAGCGGGAGATACGCAGTATTTT TRBJ2-3 TRBD2 - TRBV5-4
CASSPVNFGTDTQYF TGTGCCAGCAGTCCGGTAAACTTTGGCACAGATACGCAGTATTTT TRBJ2-3 - - TRBV6-5
CASSQVPRNNEKLFF TGCGCCAGCAGCCAAGTCCCCAGGAATAATGAAAAACTGTTTTTT TRBJ1-4 - - TRBV4-1
CASSYTLAGEQYF TGTGCCAGCAGCTACACCCTAGCGGGGGAGCAGTATTTT TRBJ2-3 TRBD2 - TRBV7-9
CAISIDRNYGYTF TGTGCCATCTCCATCGACAGAAACTATGGCTACACCTTC TRBJ1-2 - - TRBV10-3
CASREGYEQYF TGCGCCAGCAGGGAGGGCTACGAGCAGTACTTC TRBJ2-7 - - TRBV5-1
CASSFSGQWSSYEQYF TGTGCCAGCAGCTTTTCGGGACAGTGGAGCTCCTACGAGCAGTACTTC TRBJ2-7 TRBD1 - TRBV11-2